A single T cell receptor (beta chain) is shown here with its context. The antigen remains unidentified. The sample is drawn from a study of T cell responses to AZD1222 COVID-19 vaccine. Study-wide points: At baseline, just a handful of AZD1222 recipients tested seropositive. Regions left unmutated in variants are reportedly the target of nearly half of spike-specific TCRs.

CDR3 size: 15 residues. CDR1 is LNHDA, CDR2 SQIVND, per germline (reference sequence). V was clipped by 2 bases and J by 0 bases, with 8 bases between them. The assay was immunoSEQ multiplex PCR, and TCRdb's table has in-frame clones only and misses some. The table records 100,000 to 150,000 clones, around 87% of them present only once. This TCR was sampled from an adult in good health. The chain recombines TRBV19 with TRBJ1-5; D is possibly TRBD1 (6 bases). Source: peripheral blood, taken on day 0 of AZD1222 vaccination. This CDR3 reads CASSIQGYSNQPQHF. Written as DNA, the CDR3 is TGTGCCAGTAGTATACAGGGGTATAGCAATCAGCCCCAGCATTTT.